Listed below are T cell receptor beta chains from one sample, sequenced in a study of T cells in localized non-small cell lung cancer. Libraries were prepared by immunoSEQ multiplex PCR; TCRdb keeps only in-frame clonotypes and omits some of them. The sample contains tens of thousands of clones, around 84% of which appear only once. Sequencing used peripheral blood, obtained before any cancer treatment. These receptors were taken from a female donor over 55 with stage I lung adenocarcinoma. Both conserved end residues are part of each CDR3. The D gene is left open where the match is weak. Only part of the rows carry a size: once, few, many, or a class if the clone is expanded.

clone_size j_call v_call d_call cdr3_aa cdr3_nt
once TRBJ1-5 TRBV19 NA CASSRRFNAQPQHF TGTGCCAGTAGTCGGAGGTTTAACGCTCAGCCCCAGCATTTT
NA TRBJ1-4 TRBV5-1 TRBD1 CASSPGTGPGGGNEKLFF TGCGCCAGCAGCCCCGGGACAGGTCCTGGGGGCGGTAATGAAAAACTGTTTTTT
NA TRBJ1-1 TRBV5-1 TRBD1 CASSLGGTANTEAFF TGCGCCAGCAGCTTGGGGGGGACAGCGAACACTGAAGCTTTCTTT
NA TRBJ2-6 TRBV5-3 NA CARSLQRYSGANVLTF TGTGCCAGAAGCTTGCAGCGTTATTCTGGGGCCAACGTCCTGACTTTC
NA TRBJ1-1 TRBV5-1 TRBD1 CASSLVATGAEGEAFF TGCGCCAGCAGCTTGGTGGCTACAGGGGCGGAGGGTGAAGCTTTCTTT
NA TRBJ2-5 TRBV10-1 TRBD1 CASSEARGLILETQYF TGCGCCAGCAGTGAGGCCAGGGGGCTGATATTAGAGACCCAGTACTTC
NA TRBJ2-7 TRBV11-2 TRBD2 CASSPRTSGDREQYF TGTGCCAGCAGCCCTCGTACTAGCGGGGATCGCGAGCAGTACTTC
once TRBJ2-1 TRBV5-4 NA CASSGDSSNEQFF TGTGCCAGCAGCGGGGACTCCTCAAATGAGCAGTTCTTC
NA TRBJ2-1 TRBV4-3 NA CASSQEPNPYNEQFF TGCGCCAGCAGCCAAGAACCCAACCCATACAATGAGCAGTTCTTC
once TRBJ1-1 TRBV5-4 TRBD1 CASSLSGTDEAFF TGTGCCAGCAGCTTGTCCGGGACAGACGAAGCTTTCTTT
NA TRBJ2-7 TRBV7-6 TRBD2 CASSPRGGGSLESYEQYF TGTGCCAGCAGCCCCCGGGGGGGCGGGAGTTTAGAATCCTACGAGCAGTACTTC
NA TRBJ2-4 TRBV7-9 NA CASSLHDRGLGHF TGTGCCAGCAGCTTACATGACCGGGGCCTGGGCCACTTC
NA TRBJ2-4 TRBV6-1 TRBD2 CASSDTGGPGNIQYF TGTGCCAGCAGTGACACGGGAGGGCCGGGAAACATTCAGTACTTC
few TRBJ1-5 TRBV5-1 NA CASSLAGSNQPQHF TGCGCCAGCAGCTTGGCCGGGAGTAATCAGCCCCAGCATTTT